The present TCR beta chain was sequenced within a study of shared clonotypes between healthy human individuals. Looking at the study overall: Donor ages ranged 18 to 49 years: two women, a few men.

Naive CD8 cells, CD45RO-negative and positively selected for CCR7, excluded terminally differentiated effector memory CD45RA+ cells. A note on this clone: The antigen remains undetermined.

Sorted-subset replicate PCR reactions were performed with 200 ng DNA, corresponding to roughly 30,000 T cell genomes. Authors' processing steps: Filtering differed since immunoSEQ provided only junctions, with no quality scores. Data came from immunoSEQ multiplex PCR; TCRdb stores just in-frame clones and leaves some out. D and trimming come from the DNA, and the V and J calls and clone size come from that table. Here the sample spans about 2,200,000 clones, about 92% being singletons. CDR3 size: 15 residues. Germline assignment: CDR1 PRHDT and CDR2 FYEKMQ (reference sequence). V dropped 7 bases and J dropped 0; count of bases not matched to a gene: 9. General study findings and limits: It was the non-shared clonotypes that had lower generation probabilities than clonotypes shared by all four donors.

This receptor was identified in a man younger than 35 in good health. Some clones in this sample may be carry-over from other donors' samples. J is TRBJ2-7 and V is TRBV13; the match to TRBD2 covers 7 bases. Sequencing was performed on naive CD8+ T cells from PBMCs. Here the CDR3 DNA reads TGTGCCAGCACCCCGGTGGGACTAAGCTCCTACGAGCAGTACTTC. Protein product: CASTPVGLSSYEQYF. The entire variable domain, with the rest obtained from reference TRBV13 and TRBJ2-7, is as follows: AAGVIQSPRHLIKEKRETATLKCYPIPRHDTVYWYQQGPGQDPQFLISFYEKMQSDKGSIPDRFSAQQFSDYHSELNMSSLELGDSALYFCASTPVGLSSYEQYFGPGTRLTVT.